This entry features one T cell receptor beta chain sequence. The antigen is not known. These data come from a study of a mutant IDH1 vaccine in newly diagnosed glioma. About the study: Most had both radiotherapy and temozolomide beforehand; others had only one.

The assay was immunoSEQ multiplex PCR, and TCRdb's table has in-frame clones only and misses some. The sample gives 30,000 to 40,000 clones, more than 90% of which show up once; over 15% is in the top ten. Time point denoted: baseline, week 1 (first vaccination visit). The sample's treatment: pre-vaccination baseline after standard-of-care therapy. General study results and limits: Vaccination induced immune responses in around 95% of patients.

CDR3 length: 13 residues. CDR1 is LNHDA and CDR2 is SQIVND in the germline V gene (reference sequence). The V end was cut by 3 bases, the J end by 7 bases, with 10 bases between. The genes are TRBV19 and TRBJ2-1; possibly TRBD2 for D (6 bases). Sequencing was performed on PBMCs, taken from a glioma patient treated with radiotherapy, temozolomide or both. This clonotype was sampled from a man in his late teens or twenties with glioma. The CDR3: CASSMVLANEQFF. CDR3 coding DNA: TGTGCCAGTAGTATGGTACTAGCTAATGAGCAGTTCTTC.